The T cell receptor beta chain described here comes from a study of T cell responses to AZD1222 COVID-19 vaccine. Study conclusions and caveats: Spike-specific TCR breadth and depth went up after people got two AZD1222 doses. Among the donors, most were white British and more were female, and clonal diversity was possibly underestimated.

Turning to this clone: Its antigen is as yet unknown.

CDR3 length equals 13 residues. Germline V gene lookup returns CDR1 MNHEY and CDR2 SVGAGI. V lost 7 bases, J lost 5 bases, and 14 bases lay in between. Assay used: immunoSEQ multiplex PCR; TCRdb lists only in-frame clones, some missing. The sample consists of 80,000 or so clones, about 92% of them appearing once. The chain uses TRBV6-5 and TRBJ2-5, with D perhaps matching TRBD2 (6 bases). This receptor was taken from an adult who received the AZD1222 COVID-19 vaccine. The source material was peripheral blood, sampled 28 days after the second AZD1222 dose. The CDR3 coding sequence is TGTGCCAGCAATCGTGGGGGAGGCGAGACCCAGTACTTC. It specifies CASNRGGGETQYF.